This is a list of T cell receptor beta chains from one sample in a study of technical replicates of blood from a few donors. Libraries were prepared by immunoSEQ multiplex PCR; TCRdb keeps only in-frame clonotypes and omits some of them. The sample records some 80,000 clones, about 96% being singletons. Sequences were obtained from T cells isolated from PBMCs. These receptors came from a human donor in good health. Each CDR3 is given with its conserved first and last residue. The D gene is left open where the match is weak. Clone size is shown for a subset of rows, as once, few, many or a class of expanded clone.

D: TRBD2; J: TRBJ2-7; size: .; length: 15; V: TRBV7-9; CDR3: CASSPRTSGRGEQYF; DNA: TGTGCCAGCAGCCCAAGGACTAGCGGGAGGGGAGAGCAGTACTTC
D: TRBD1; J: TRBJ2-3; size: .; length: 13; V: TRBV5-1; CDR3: CASRGTGGDTQYF; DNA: TGCGCCAGCAGAGGGACAGGGGGCGATACGCAGTATTTT
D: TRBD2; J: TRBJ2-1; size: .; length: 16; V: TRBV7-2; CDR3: CASSLTGTTPYNEQFF; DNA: TGTGCCAGCAGCTTGACCGGGACTACACCCTACAATGAGCAGTTCTTC
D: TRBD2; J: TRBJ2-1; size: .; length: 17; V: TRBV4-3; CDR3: CASSQGLSGSSYNEQFF; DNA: TGCGCCAGCAGCCAAGGACTGAGCGGGAGCTCCTACAATGAGCAGTTCTTC
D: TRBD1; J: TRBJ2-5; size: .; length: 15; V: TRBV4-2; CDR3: CASSSSRGRGETQYF; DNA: TGTGCCAGCAGCTCCTCCAGGGGGCGAGGAGAGACCCAGTACTTC
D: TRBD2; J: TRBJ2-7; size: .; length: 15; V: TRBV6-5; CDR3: CASSYLAGGSYEQYF; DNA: TGTGCCAGCAGTTACCTGGCGGGAGGGTCCTACGAGCAGTACTTC
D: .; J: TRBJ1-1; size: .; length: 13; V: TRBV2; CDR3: CASSVQGNTEAFF; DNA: TGTGCCAGCAGCGTACAGGGGAACACTGAAGCTTTCTTT
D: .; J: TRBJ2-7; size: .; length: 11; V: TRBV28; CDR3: CASSWAYEQYF; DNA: TGTGCCAGCAGTTGGGCTTACGAGCAGTACTTC
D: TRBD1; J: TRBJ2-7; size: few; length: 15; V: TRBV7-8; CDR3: CASSTRTGGGYEQYF; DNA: TGTGCCAGCAGCACCCGGACAGGGGGCGGCTACGAGCAGTACTTC
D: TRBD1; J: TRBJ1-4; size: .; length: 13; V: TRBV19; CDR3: CATRGSGNEKLFF; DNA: TGTGCCACCAGGGGGTCCGGTAATGAAAAACTGTTTTTT
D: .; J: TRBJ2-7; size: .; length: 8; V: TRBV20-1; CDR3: CSARGGYF; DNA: TGCAGTGCTAGGGGGGGGTACTTC
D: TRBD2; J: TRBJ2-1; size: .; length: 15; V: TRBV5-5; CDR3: CASSLASGAYNEQFF; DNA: TGTGCCAGCAGCTTAGCTAGCGGGGCGTACAATGAGCAGTTCTTC
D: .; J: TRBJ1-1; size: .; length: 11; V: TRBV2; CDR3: CATLVGTEAFF; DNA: TGTGCCACCCTAGTCGGCACTGAAGCTTTCTTT
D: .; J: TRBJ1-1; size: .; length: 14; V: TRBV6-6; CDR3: CASSYVPGKGEAFF; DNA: TGTGCCAGCAGTTATGTCCCAGGGAAGGGTGAAGCTTTCTTT
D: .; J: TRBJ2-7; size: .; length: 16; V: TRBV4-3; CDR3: CASSQVLTESSYEQYF; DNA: TGCGCCAGCAGCCAAGTTTTGACGGAGAGCTCCTACGAGCAGTACTTC
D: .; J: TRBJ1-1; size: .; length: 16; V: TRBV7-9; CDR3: CASSLDGGGINTEAFF; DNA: TGTGCCAGCAGCTTAGATGGAGGAGGGATAAACACTGAAGCTTTCTTT
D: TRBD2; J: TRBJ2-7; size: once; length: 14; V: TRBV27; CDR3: CACRAGGPEYEQYF; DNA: TGTGCCTGTCGAGCGGGAGGGCCAGAGTACGAGCAGTACTTC
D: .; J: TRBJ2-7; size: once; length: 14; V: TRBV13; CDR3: CASSFVADTYEQYF; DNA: TGTGCCAGCAGCTTCGTAGCGGATACCTACGAGCAGTACTTC
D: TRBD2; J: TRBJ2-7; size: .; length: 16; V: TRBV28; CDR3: CASSLTRLAVTYEQYF; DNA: TGTGCCAGCAGTCTCACCCGACTAGCGGTCACCTACGAGCAGTACTTC
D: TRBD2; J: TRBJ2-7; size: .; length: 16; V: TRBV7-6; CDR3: CASSPGGSGFHYEQYF; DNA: TGTGCCAGCTCTCCCGGGGGGAGCGGGTTCCACTACGAGCAGTACTTC
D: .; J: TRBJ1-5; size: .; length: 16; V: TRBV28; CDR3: CASSPLGGGVEAPQHF; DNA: TGTGCCAGCAGTCCCCTCGGAGGAGGGGTGGAAGCGCCCCAGCATTTT
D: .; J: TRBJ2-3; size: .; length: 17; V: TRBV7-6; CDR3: CASSFGTGEPRADTQYF; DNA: TGTGCCAGCAGCTTTGGGACGGGAGAACCCCGGGCAGATACGCAGTATTTT
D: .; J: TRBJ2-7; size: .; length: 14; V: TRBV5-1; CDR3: CASSLGGEGDEQYF; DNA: TGCGCCAGCAGCTTGGGGGGCGAGGGGGACGAGCAGTACTTC
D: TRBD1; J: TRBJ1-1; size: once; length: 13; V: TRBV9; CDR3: CASSPPEDREAFF; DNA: TGTGCCAGCAGCCCCCCCGAGGACAGGGAAGCTTTCTTT
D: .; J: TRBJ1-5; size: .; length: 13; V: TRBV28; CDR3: CASSDQVNQPQHF; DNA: TGTGCCAGCAGTGACCAGGTAAATCAGCCCCAGCATTTT
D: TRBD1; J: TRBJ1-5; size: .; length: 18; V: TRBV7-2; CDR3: CASSFSTGTGRLNQPQHF; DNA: TGTGCCAGCAGCTTTTCTACCGGGACAGGGAGATTAAATCAGCCCCAGCATTTT
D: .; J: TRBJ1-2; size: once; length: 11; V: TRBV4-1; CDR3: CASLGDFGYTF; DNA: TGCGCCAGCCTCGGGGATTTTGGCTACACCTTC
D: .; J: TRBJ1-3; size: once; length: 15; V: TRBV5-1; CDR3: CASSLYGDLGNTIYF; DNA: TGCGCCAGCAGCTTGTATGGAGATCTCGGAAACACCATATATTTT
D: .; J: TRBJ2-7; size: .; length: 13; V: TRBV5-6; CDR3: CASSLAFSYEQYF; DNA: TGTGCCAGCAGCTTAGCGTTTTCCTACGAGCAGTACTTC
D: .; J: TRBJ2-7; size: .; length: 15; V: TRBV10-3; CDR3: CAISESTGSSYEQYF; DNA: TGTGCCATCAGTGAGTCAACAGGGAGCTCCTACGAGCAGTACTTC
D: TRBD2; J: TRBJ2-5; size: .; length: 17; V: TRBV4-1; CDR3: CASSQIGVQAGAQTQYF; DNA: TGCGCCAGCAGCCAGATCGGCGTTCAGGCGGGAGCCCAGACCCAGTACTTC
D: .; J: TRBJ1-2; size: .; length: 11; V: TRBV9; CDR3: CASSATAGYTF; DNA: TGTGCCAGCAGCGCGACAGCTGGCTACACCTTC
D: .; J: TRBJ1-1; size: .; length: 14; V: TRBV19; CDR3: CASRGTVMNTEAFF; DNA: TGTGCCAGTCGGGGAACAGTGATGAACACTGAAGCTTTCTTT
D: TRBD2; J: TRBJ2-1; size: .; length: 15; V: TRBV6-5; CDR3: CASSYSRAGWYEQFF; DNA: TGTGCCAGCAGTTACTCGAGAGCGGGGTGGTATGAGCAGTTCTTC
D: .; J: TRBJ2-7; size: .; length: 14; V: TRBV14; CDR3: CASSQVGVFSRRYF; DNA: TGTGCCAGCAGCCAGGTCGGAGTTTTTAGCCGACGGTACTTC
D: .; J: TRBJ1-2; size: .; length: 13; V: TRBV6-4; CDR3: CASSDDTDYGYTF; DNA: TGTGCCAGCAGTGACGACACTGACTATGGCTACACCTTC
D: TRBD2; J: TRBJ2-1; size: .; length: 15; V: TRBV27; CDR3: CASKGLADYINEQFF; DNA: TGTGCCAGCAAAGGACTAGCCGACTATATTAATGAGCAGTTCTTC
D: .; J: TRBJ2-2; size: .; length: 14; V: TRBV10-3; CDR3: CAISVGGNTGELFF; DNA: TGTGCCATCAGTGTAGGGGGGAACACCGGGGAGCTGTTTTTT
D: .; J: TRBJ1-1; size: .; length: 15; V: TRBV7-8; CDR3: CASSLEALMNTEAFF; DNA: TGTGCCAGCAGCTTAGAAGCGCTCATGAACACTGAAGCTTTCTTT
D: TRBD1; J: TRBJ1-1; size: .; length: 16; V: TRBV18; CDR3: CASSPRDRGTRDEAFF; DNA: TGTGCCAGCTCACCTCGGGACAGGGGAACCCGTGACGAAGCTTTCTTT
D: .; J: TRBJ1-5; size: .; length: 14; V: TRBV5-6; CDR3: CASSLLRGGQPQHF; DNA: TGTGCCAGCAGCTTGTTGCGGGGTGGTCAGCCCCAGCATTTT
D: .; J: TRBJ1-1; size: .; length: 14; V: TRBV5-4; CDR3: CASSLKSGNTEAFF; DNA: TGTGCCAGCAGCCTTAAGTCCGGGAACACTGAAGCTTTCTTT
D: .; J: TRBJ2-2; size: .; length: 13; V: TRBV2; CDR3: CASSVLEIGELFF; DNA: TGTGCCAGCAGTGTTCTAGAGATCGGGGAGCTGTTTTTT
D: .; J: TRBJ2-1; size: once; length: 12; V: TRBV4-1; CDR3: CASSHLFDEQFF; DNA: TGCGCCAGCAGCCACCTATTCGATGAGCAGTTCTTC
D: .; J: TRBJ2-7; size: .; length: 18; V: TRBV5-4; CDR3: CASSLGSPDSRYHYEQYF; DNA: TGTGCCAGCAGCTTGGGCTCACCGGACTCCAGATATCACTACGAGCAGTACTTC